One and the same sample provided the 26 T cell receptor beta chains below, sequenced in a study of radiation and T cells in renal cell carcinoma. TCRdb keeps only in-frame clones here, not all; method: immunoSEQ multiplex PCR. The data contain approximately 120,000 clones, around 84% of them singletons. The time point: baseline pretreatment blood. As to treatment: 15 Gy SBRT to primary tumor, nephrectomy 4 weeks later. Sample: blood, taken from a patient whose treatment included radiotherapy and nephrectomy. These receptors all stem from a woman between 55 and 75 years old with renal cell carcinoma.

This chain joins TRBV10-3 and TRBJ1-2; 7 bases are a match to TRBD1. The CDR3 is made up of 16 amino acids. The J segment lost 6 bases and the V segment lost 4 bases, leaving 14 bases of the junction unmatched. CDR1 ENHRY and CDR2 SYGVKD come from the germline V gene. The CDR3 sequence: CAISGAGGAGGDGYTF. The CDR3 DNA reads as TGTGCCATCAGTGGCGCGGGAGGGGCAGGGGGTGATGGCTACACCTTC.

This clone was detected once. The sample carries other DNA sequences with the same CDR3. V usage is TRBV30 and J usage is TRBJ2-6, with D maybe TRBD2 (6 bases). V gave up 7 bases and J gave up 0 bases, with 13 bases separating them. The CDR3 totals 15 residues. Germline-derived CDR1 and CDR2 are GTSNPN and SVGIG (reference sequence). The CDR3 sequence: CASGGDLSGANVLTF. In DNA form, the CDR3 reads TGTGCCTCTGGAGGGGACCTCTCTGGGGCCAACGTCCTGACTTTC.

The J gene is TRBJ1-3, the V gene TRBV30, with 7 nucleotides matching TRBD1. Germline loops: CDR1 GTSNPN, CDR2 SVGIG (reference sequence). The CDR3 runs 16 residues. The trim removed 0 bases at V and 0 bases at J, leaving 5 bases unmatched. CDR3 region: CAWSVGQILSGNTIYF. CDR3 coding DNA: TGTGCCTGGAGTGTGGGACAGATCCTCTCTGGAAACACCATATATTTT.

The CDR3 here is CASSDRGAPGNTIYF. CDR3 DNA sequence: TGCGCCAGCAGTGACAGGGGAGCCCCCGGAAACACCATATATTTT. The chain employs TRBV10-2 and TRBJ1-3; D is perhaps TRBD1 (6 bases). Germline V gives CDR1 WSHSY, CDR2 SAAADI. This CDR3 has 15 residues. Trimming removed 3 bases at V and 4 bases at J, with 13 bases between.

The V and J genes are TRBV5-1 and TRBJ2-3; TRBD2 aligns across 15 bases. Germline V gene lookup returns CDR1 SGHRS and CDR2 YFSETQ. This CDR3 contains 16 residues. V dropped 3 bases and J dropped 4; count of bases not matched to a gene: 3. CDR3 in amino acids: CASSSRTSGGADTQYF. The DNA of the CDR3 is TGCGCCAGCAGCTCACGGACTAGCGGGGGGGCAGATACGCAGTATTTT.

Comment on this clone: The sample contains more than one DNA sequence encoding this CDR3. This sequence joins TRBV5-1 and TRBJ2-5, with D unclear. Trimming stripped 3 bases from V and 4 bases from J, with 4 bases between. The CDR3 loop spans 11 amino acids. Germline lookup yields CDR1 SGHRS and CDR2 YFSETQ. The chain's CDR3 is CASSSGETQYF. CDR3 nucleotide sequence: TGCGCCAGCAGCTCCGGAGAGACCCAGTACTTC.

The count of this clone is one. The chain has TRBV7-2 and TRBJ2-5; 9 bases are a match to TRBD1. Germline CDR1 and CDR2: SGHTA and FQGNSA. Germline trimming cut 5 bases from V and 5 bases from J; bases unmatched to any gene: 6. The CDR3 is made up of 14 amino acids. This CDR3 reads CASSGRTGEETQYF. The CDR3 DNA sequence: TGTGCCAGCAGCGGGCGGACAGGGGAGGAGACCCAGTACTTC. Supplemented by reference TRBV7-2 and TRBJ2-5, the full variable domain reads GAGVSQSPSNKVTEKGKDVELRCDPISGHTALYWYRQSLGQGLEFLIYFQGNSAPDKSGLPSDRFSAERTGGSVSTLTIQRTQQEDSAVYLCASSGRTGEETQYFGPGTRLLVL.

The chain has TRBV2 and TRBJ1-6, with D uncertain. This CDR3 contains 15 residues. V was pared by 5 bases and J by 7 bases, with 15 bases between. Looked up from germline, CDR1 is SNHLY and CDR2 is FYNNEI. CDR3 DNA: TGTGCCAGCAGTATAGCCGAGGTGGGGAATTCACCCCTCCACTTT. The encoded protein is CASSIAEVGNSPLHF.

The chain has TRBV15 and TRBJ1-2, with 9 bases aligning to TRBD1. J was trimmed by 4 bases and V by 4 bases; bases with no gene match: 7. CDR3 size: 15 residues. CDR1 is LNHNV and CDR2 is YYDKDF in the germline V gene (reference sequence). CDR3: CATSNDRGRGYGYTF. The CDR3, as DNA: TGTGCCACCAGCAATGACAGGGGGAGGGGCTATGGCTACACCTTC. Drawing the rest from reference TRBV15 and TRBJ1-2, the complete variable domain is DAMVIQNPRYQVTQFGKPVTLSCSQTLNHNVMYWYQQKSSQAPKLLFHYYDKDFNNEADTPDNFQSRRPNTSFCFLDIRSPGLGDTAMYLCATSNDRGRGYGYTFGSGTRLTVV.

This rearrangement joins TRBV21-1 to TRBJ2-1; the listed D gene, TRBD1, was not tested against the DNA. TRBV21-1 is designated a pseudogene. The CDR3 runs 14 residues. The CDR3 DNA reads as TGTGCCACCGACAGGGAGTGGGCCTACAATGAGCAGTTCTTC. The encoded protein is CATDREWAYNEQFF.

This clone appeared a single time. This rearrangement joins TRBV6-5 to TRBJ2-5; D is undetermined. The end of the DNA aligns better with TRBJ2-7, so the J call may be wrong. This CDR3 has 13 amino acids. Germline V gene lookup returns CDR1 MNHEY and CDR2 SVGAGI. The CDR3: CASSYRSTYEQYF. CDR3 DNA sequence: TGTGCCAGCAGTTACCGCTCCACCTACGAGCAGTACTTC.

The V call is TRBV4-2, the J call TRBJ2-3, with D hard to call. The CDR3 runs to 14 residues. CDR1 LGHNA and CDR2 YNFKEQ come from the germline V gene. V was shortened by 0 bases and J by 6 bases, with 10 bases between the two germline ends. The CDR3 here is CASSQDTPTDTQYF. DNA of the CDR3: TGTGCCAGCAGCCAAGACACCCCAACGGATACGCAGTATTTT.

The chain has TRBV19 and TRBJ2-3; either TRBD1 or TRBD2 may supply D (6 bases each). Per the germline V gene, CDR1 is LNHDA and CDR2 is SQIVND (reference sequence). CDR3 size: 14 residues. Deletions cut 7 bases from V and 4 bases from J, with 15 bases between. The CDR3 nucleotides read TGTGCCAGTACGGGTACGGGGGCGGCAGATACGCAGTATTTT. Protein sequence: CASTGTGAADTQYF.

The gene calls are TRBV4-1 and TRBJ1-2; 7 nucleotides line up with TRBD1. This CDR3 is built from 15 residues. V shed 3 bases, J shed 4 bases, and the junction held 8 bases outside the gene matches. Germline V lookup: CDR1 MGHRA, CDR2 YSYEKL. The DNA of the CDR3 is TGCGCCAGCAGCCAGCCCAGGGGGGCTAGCTATGGCTACACCTTC. This codes for CASSQPRGASYGYTF.

This clone was detected only a few times. V gene TRBV5-1 combines with J gene TRBJ2-2, with D possibly being TRBD1 (6 bases). The V gene's germline CDR1 is SGHRS and CDR2 YFSETQ. The CDR3 totals 15 residues. Trimming stripped 6 bases from V and 2 bases from J, with 14 bases between. CDR3 in amino acids: CASMPGHDNTGELFF. CDR3 DNA: TGCGCCAGCATGCCGGGACACGATAACACCGGGGAGCTGTTTTTT.

This clone is a singleton in its sample. The chain is built from TRBV5-1 and TRBJ1-2; D is undetermined. CDR3 length: 13 residues. Germline V CDR1 and CDR2: SGHRS, YFSETQ. V gave up 5 bases and J gave up 4 bases, with 12 bases separating them. The CDR3 reads CASSTGSSYGYTF. Here the CDR3 DNA reads TGCGCCAGCAGTACGGGGAGTAGCTATGGCTACACCTTC.

CDR3 sequence (DNA): TGTGCCAGCAAGTCTAAGAGCAATCAGCCCCAGCATTTT. Its translation: CASKSKSNQPQHF. V usage is TRBV6-1 and J usage is TRBJ1-5; D gene uncertain. The germline V gene encodes CDR1 MNHNS and CDR2 SASEGT. The CDR3 is 13 amino acids. The V end was cut by 7 bases, the J end by 1 base, with 8 bases between.

Only one count was recorded for this clone. The chain combines TRBV5-1 with TRBJ1-4; no clear D gene. This CDR3 is 15 amino acids long. V was trimmed by 4 bases and J by 4 bases, leaving 14 bases between them. Germline loops: CDR1 SGHRS, CDR2 YFSETQ. CDR3 sequence: CASSLTWTVNEKLFF. The CDR3 coding sequence is TGCGCCAGCAGCCTTACTTGGACGGTTAATGAAAAACTGTTTTTT. Full variable domain (remainder filled in from reference TRBV5-1 and TRBJ1-4): KAGVTQTPRYLIKTRGQQVTLSCSPISGHRSVSWYQQTPGQGLQFLFEYFSETQRNKGNFPGRFSGRQFSNSRSEMNVSTLELGDSALYLCASSLTWTVNEKLFFGSGTQLSVL.

This clone was seen just once. The CDR3 reads CASSVEGGPAHNEQFF. CDR3 DNA: TGTGCCAGCAGCGTAGAGGGGGGCCCGGCCCACAATGAGCAGTTCTTC. This chain links TRBV9 with TRBJ2-1, with D perhaps being TRBD1 or TRBD2 (6 bases each). This CDR3 has 16 amino acids. Trimming stripped 0 bases from V and 5 bases from J, with 15 bases between. CDR1 SGDLS and CDR2 YYNGEE come from the germline V gene. Together with reference TRBV9 and TRBJ2-1, the CDR3 gives the full variable domain: DSGVTQTPKHLITATGQRVTLRCSPRSGDLSVYWYQQSLDQGLQFLIQYYNGEERAKGNILERFSAQQFPDLHSELNLSSLELGDSALYFCASSVEGGPAHNEQFFGPGTRLTVL.

This clone is a singleton in its sample. This chain connects TRBV28 to TRBJ1-2; TRBD1 aligns across 9 bases. CDR3 size: 16 residues. The germline gives CDR1 MDHEN, CDR2 SYDVKM. J gave up 8 bases and V 1 base, and 11 bases lay outside the gene matches. CDR3: CASSLSLSGTGSGYTF. As DNA, the CDR3 is TGTGCCAGCAGTTTATCTCTCTCCGGGACAGGGAGCGGCTACACCTTC.

This clone was detected many times. J is TRBJ2-5 and V is TRBV30; D call uncertain. The CDR3 sequence is 11 residues long. Trimming took off 0 bases at V and 1 base at J, with 0 bases between the two ends. CDR1 and CDR2 from the germline V gene are GTSNPN and SVGIG (reference sequence). This CDR3 reads CAWSVQETQYF. The CDR3 nucleotides are TGTGCCTGGAGTGTCCAAGAGACCCAGTACTTC.

The chain joins TRBV6-6 to TRBJ2-3; D might be TRBD1 (5 bases). The CDR3 covers 12 residues. Trimming removed 6 bases at V and 6 bases at J, with 10 bases between. Germline CDR1 is MNHNY and CDR2 is SVGAGI (reference sequence). The CDR3: CASSPYRDTQYF. CDR3 nucleotide sequence: TGTGCCAGCAGCCCATACAGGGATACGCAGTATTTT.

CDR3 bases: TGTGCCAGCAGCCCCCCTTGGCCCGAGCAGTACTTC. Translation gives CASSPPWPEQYF. The chain is built from TRBV7-9 and TRBJ2-7; D is undetermined. V was cut by 5 bases and J by 6 bases, with 11 bases left in between. Germline V gene data show CDR1 as SEHNR and CDR2 as FQNEAQ (reference sequence). The CDR3 covers 12 residues.

This clone came up once. The genes are TRBV5-6 and TRBJ2-1; 11 nucleotides align to TRBD1. The CDR3 length is 16 residues. Germline V gives CDR1 SGHDT, CDR2 YYEEEE. Losses at the gene ends were 1 base for V and 10 bases for J; bases not matched to a gene: 10. DNA of the CDR3: TGTGCCAGCAGCTTGTTTATTGGGACAGGGGGGCCCGAGCAGTTCTTC. Its translation is CASSLFIGTGGPEQFF.

This rearrangement joins TRBV6-4 to TRBJ2-2; D is unresolved. The CDR3 spans 16 residues. In germline, CDR1 is MRHNA, CDR2 SNTAGT. The V end lost 0 bases, the J end lost 4 bases, and 12 bases lay between the germline ends. The DNA of the CDR3 is TGTGCCAGCAGTGACTCACCGGGCGGTGGCACCGGGGAGCTGTTTTTT. Its translation: CASSDSPGGGTGELFF.

This chain joins TRBV5-1 and TRBJ2-3, with 12 bases that match TRBD2. Germline V gene lookup returns CDR1 SGHRS and CDR2 YFSETQ. The CDR3 is 18 residues long. The V segment lost 3 bases and the J segment 1 base; nucleotides outside the gene matches: 9. CDR3 coding DNA: TGCGCCAGCAGCTCGGGAACGACTAGCGGGGGTGGCACAGATACGCAGTATTTT. Translation: CASSSGTTSGGGTDTQYF.